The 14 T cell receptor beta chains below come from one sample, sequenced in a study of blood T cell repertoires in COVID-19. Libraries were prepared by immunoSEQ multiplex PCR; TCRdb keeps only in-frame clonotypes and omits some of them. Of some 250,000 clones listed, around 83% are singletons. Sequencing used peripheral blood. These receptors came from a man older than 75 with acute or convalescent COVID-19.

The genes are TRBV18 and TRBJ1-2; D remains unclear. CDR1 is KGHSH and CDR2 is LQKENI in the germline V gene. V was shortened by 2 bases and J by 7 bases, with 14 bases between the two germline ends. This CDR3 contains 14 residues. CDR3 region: CASSPGREMAGYTF. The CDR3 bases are TGTGCCAGCTCACCAGGTCGGGAGATGGCTGGCTACACCTTC.

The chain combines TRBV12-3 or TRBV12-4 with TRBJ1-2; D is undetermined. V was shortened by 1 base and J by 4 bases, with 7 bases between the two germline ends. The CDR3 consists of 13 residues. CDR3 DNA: TGTGCCAGCAGTTTAGGAGGAGGCTATGGCTACACCTTC. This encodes CASSLGGGYGYTF.

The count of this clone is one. CDR3 DNA sequence: TGTGCCAGCAGCTTAGTTTGGGACGGAGTAGGGGGGGGATTGGGACGGGCTTTCTTT. It codes for CASSLVWDGVGGGLGRAFF. This sequence joins TRBV7-8 and TRBJ1-1, with a weak D call TRBD1 (6 bases). Germline CDR1 reads SGHVS; CDR2 reads FQNEAQ. V lost 1 base, J lost 11 bases, and 32 bases lay in between. This CDR3 is built from 19 residues.

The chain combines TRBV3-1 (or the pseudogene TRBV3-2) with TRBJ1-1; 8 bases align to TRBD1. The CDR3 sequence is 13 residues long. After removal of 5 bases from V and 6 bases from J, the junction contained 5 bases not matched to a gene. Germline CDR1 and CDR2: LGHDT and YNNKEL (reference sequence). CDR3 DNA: TGTGCCAGCAGCAGACAGGGGAGCTCTGAAGCTTTCTTT. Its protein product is CASSRQGSSEAFF.

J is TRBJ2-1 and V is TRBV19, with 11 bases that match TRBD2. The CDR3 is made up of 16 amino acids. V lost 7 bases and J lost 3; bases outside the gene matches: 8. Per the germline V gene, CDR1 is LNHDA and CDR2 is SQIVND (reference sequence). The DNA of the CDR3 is TGTGCCAGTACCCCCTCTAGCGGGGGGAGCTACAATGAGCAGTTCTTC. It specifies CASTPSSGGSYNEQFF.

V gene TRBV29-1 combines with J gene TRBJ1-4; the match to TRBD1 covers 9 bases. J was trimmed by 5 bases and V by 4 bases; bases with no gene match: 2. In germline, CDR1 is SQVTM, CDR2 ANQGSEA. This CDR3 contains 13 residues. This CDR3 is CSVGGTGNEKLFF. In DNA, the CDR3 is TGCAGCGTTGGTGGGACAGGGAATGAAAAACTGTTTTTT.

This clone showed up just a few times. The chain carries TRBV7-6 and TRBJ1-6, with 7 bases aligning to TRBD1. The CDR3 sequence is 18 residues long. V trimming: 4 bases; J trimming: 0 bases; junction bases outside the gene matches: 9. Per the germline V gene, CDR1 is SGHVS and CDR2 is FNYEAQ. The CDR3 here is CASSSTPGGSSYNSPLHF. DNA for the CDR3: TGTGCCAGCAGCTCCACCCCAGGGGGTAGCTCCTATAATTCACCCCTCCACTTT.

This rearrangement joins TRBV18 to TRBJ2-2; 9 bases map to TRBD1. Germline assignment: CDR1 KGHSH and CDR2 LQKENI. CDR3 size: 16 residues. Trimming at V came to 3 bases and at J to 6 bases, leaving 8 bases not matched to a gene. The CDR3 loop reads CASSPTGQGPAGELFF. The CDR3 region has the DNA TGTGCCAGCTCACCTACGGGACAGGGTCCTGCCGGGGAGCTGTTTTTT.

The CDR3 sequence is CASHWGGPNNGELFF. DNA for the CDR3: TGTGCCAGCCATTGGGGGGGGCCGAATAACGGGGAGCTGTTTTTT. The V call is TRBV5-5, the J call TRBJ2-2, with a possible D match to TRBD2 (7 bases). CDR1 is SGHKS, CDR2 YYEKEE, per germline (reference sequence). V was pared by 7 bases and J by 7 bases, with 20 bases between. The CDR3 is made up of 15 amino acids.

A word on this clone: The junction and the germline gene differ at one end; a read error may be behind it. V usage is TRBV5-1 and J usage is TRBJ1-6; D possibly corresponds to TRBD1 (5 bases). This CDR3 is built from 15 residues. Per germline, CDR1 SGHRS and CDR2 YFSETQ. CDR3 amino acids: CASSLDRGINSPLHF. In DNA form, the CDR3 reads TGCGCCAGCAGCTTGGATAGGGGTATCAATTCCCCCCTCCACTTT.

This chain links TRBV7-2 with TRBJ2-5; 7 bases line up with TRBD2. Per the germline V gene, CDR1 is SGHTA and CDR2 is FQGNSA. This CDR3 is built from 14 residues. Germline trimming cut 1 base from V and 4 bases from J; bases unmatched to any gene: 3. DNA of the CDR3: TGTGCCAGCAGCTTAGTTGTAGCGGGAGAGACCCAGTACTTC. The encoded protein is CASSLVVAGETQYF.

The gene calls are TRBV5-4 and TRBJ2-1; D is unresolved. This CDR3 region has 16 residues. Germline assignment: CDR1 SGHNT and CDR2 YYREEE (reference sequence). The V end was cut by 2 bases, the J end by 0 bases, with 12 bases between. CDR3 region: CASSFGFQSSYNEQFF. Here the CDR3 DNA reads TGTGCCAGCAGCTTTGGCTTCCAAAGCTCCTACAATGAGCAGTTCTTC.

Here the CDR3 DNA reads TGTGCCAGCAAGGGACAGGGATGGACCGGGGAGCTGTTTTTT. Amino acids: CASKGQGWTGELFF. V usage is TRBV2 and J usage is TRBJ2-2, with TRBD1 matching 9 bases. Per the germline V gene, CDR1 is SNHLY and CDR2 is FYNNEI. The V segment lost 7 bases and the J segment 5 bases; nucleotides outside the gene matches: 5. This CDR3 has 14 amino acids.

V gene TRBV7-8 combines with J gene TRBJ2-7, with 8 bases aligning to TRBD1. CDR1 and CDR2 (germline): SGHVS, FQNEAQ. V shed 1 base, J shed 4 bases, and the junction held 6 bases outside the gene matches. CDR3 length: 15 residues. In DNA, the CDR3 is TGTGCCAGCAGCTTAGGGGGACAGGCCACTTACGAGCAGTACTTC. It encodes CASSLGGQATYEQYF.